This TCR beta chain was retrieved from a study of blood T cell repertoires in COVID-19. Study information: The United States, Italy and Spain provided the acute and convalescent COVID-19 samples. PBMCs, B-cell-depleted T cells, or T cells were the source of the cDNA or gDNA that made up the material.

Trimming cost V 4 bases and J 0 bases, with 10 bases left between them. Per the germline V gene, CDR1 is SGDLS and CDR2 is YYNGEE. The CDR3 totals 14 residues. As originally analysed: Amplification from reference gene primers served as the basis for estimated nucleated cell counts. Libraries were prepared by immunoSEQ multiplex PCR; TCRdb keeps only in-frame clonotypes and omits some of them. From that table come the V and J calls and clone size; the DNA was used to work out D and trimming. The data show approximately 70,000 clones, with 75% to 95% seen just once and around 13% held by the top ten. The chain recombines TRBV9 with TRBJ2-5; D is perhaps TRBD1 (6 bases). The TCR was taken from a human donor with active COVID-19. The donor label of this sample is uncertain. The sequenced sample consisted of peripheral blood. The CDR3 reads CASSSRTDQETQYF. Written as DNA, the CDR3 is TGTGCCAGCAGCTCCCGGACAGACCAAGAGACCCAGTACTTC.